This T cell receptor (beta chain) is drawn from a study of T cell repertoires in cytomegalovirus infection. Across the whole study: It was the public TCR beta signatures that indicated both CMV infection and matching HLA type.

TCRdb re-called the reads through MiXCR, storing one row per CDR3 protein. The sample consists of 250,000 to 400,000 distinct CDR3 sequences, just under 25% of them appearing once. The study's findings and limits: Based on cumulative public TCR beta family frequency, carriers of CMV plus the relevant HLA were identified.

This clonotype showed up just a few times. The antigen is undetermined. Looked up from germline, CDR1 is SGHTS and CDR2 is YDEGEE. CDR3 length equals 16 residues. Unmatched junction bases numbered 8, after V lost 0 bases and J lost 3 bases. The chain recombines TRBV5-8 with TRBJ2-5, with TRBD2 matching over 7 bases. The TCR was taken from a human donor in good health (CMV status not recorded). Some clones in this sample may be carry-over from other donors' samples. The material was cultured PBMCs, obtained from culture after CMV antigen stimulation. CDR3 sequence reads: CASSLAVAGVKETQYF. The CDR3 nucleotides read TGTGCCAGCAGCTTGGCGGTAGCGGGCGTGAAAGAGACCCAGTACTTC.